A single sample is the source of the 23 T cell receptor beta chains below, sequenced in a study of post-analysis software for immune sequencing data. Broader study findings: A few TRBV segments (TRBV5-6, TRBV5-1 and TRBV20-1 among them) occurred more frequently in patients than in controls.

Libraries were made from TCR beta cDNA, and they carried unique molecular identifiers. TCRdb reprocessed the PCR reads via MiXCR and lists one record per CDR3 protein. The table lists about 770,000 distinct CDR3 sequences, about 45% of them singletons. Antigens of these TCRs are unknown. Input material: blood. These TCRs come from a girl aged 5 to 17 with multiple sclerosis.

This chain uses TRBV5-1 with TRBJ2-7; possibly TRBD1 or TRBD2 for D (5 bases each). Germline V CDR1 and CDR2: SGHRS, YFSETQ. The CDR3 runs to 15 residues. V was trimmed by 2 bases and J by 5 bases, leaving 17 bases between them. CDR3 protein: CASSLFAGTSNEQYF. The CDR3 DNA reads as TGCGCCAGCAGCTTATTCGCCGGGACGAGTAACGAGCAGTACTTC.

This clonotype was seen more than once but under ten times. The chain employs TRBV20-1 and TRBJ1-1, with D possibly matching TRBD1 (6 bases). There are 14 residues in the CDR3. The V and J ends lost 6 bases and 1 base respectively, with 15 bases between them. The germline V gene encodes CDR1 DFQATT and CDR2 SNEGSKA (reference sequence). The chain's CDR3 is CSAPRGPENTEAFF. CDR3 in DNA: TGCAGTGCACCGCGGGGGCCGGAGAACACTGAAGCTTTCTTT.

This sequence joins TRBV27 and TRBJ2-7; perhaps TRBD2 as D (6 bases). The germline V and J ends were trimmed by 6 bases and 4 bases, with 19 bases remaining between them. This CDR3 is 15 amino acids long. The germline CDR1 and CDR2 sequences are MNHEY and SMNVEV (reference sequence). The CDR3 region has the DNA TGTGCCAGCAGCCCTAGGGGAGGCGCCCATTACGAGCAGTACTTC. It is translated as CASSPRGGAHYEQYF.

This chain links TRBV7-9 with TRBJ2-7; TRBD1 might be the D (6 bases). The CDR3 spans 14 residues. From germline, CDR1 is SEHNR and CDR2 FQNEAQ (reference sequence). Trimming stripped 2 bases from V and 2 bases from J, with 10 bases between. The CDR3 region has the DNA TGTGCCAGCAGCTTAAGGGGGATTCCCTACGAGCAGTACTTC. This encodes CASSLRGIPYEQYF.

This clonotype was detected a few times. This sequence joins TRBV27 and TRBJ1-1, with D perhaps matching TRBD1 (6 bases). V was clipped by 2 bases and J by 5 bases, with 12 bases between them. CDR1 and CDR2 (germline): MNHEY, SMNVEV (reference sequence). The CDR3 extends over 14 amino acids. CDR3: CASSLRGARTEAFF. CDR3 coding DNA: TGTGCCAGCAGTTTAAGGGGGGCCCGGACTGAAGCTTTCTTT.

The chain employs TRBV5-1 and TRBJ2-3, with D perhaps matching TRBD2 (6 bases). Per the germline V gene, CDR1 is SGHRS and CDR2 is YFSETQ. The CDR3 has 16 amino acids. Trimming cost V 1 base and J 1 base, with 13 bases left between them. The CDR3 protein is CASSLLPGVGTDTQYF. DNA of the CDR3: TGCGCCAGCAGCTTGTTACCGGGAGTAGGCACAGATACGCAGTATTTT.

The chain is built from TRBV7-2 and TRBJ1-2; D is perhaps TRBD1 (5 bases). The CDR3 length is 18 residues. Trimming stripped 4 bases from V and 0 bases from J, with 21 bases between. CDR1 and CDR2 from the germline V gene are SGHTA and FQGNSA. CDR3 DNA sequence: TGTGCCAGCAGCTCCTCCAAACTCCTGACAGAAGCTAACTATGGCTACACCTTC. Translated, it gives CASSSSKLLTEANYGYTF.

The V and J genes are TRBV6-6 and TRBJ1-4; D call uncertain. This CDR3 has 16 amino acids. V was clipped by 7 bases and J by 8 bases, with 23 bases between them. Per germline, CDR1 MNHNY and CDR2 SVGAGI (reference sequence). The CDR3 DNA is TGTGCCAGCACCCCTCTCGGGGAAAGGCTCTGGGAAAAACTGTTTTTT. It is translated as CASTPLGERLWEKLFF.

The chain links TRBV20-1 to TRBJ1-1; D possibly corresponds to TRBD1 (5 bases). Germline V lookup: CDR1 DFQATT, CDR2 SNEGSKA (reference sequence). The CDR3 loop spans 14 amino acids. V lost 2 bases and J 0 bases, leaving 10 bases between the germline ends. CDR3 bases: TGCAGTGCTAGACCTGGGGACCTGAACACTGAAGCTTTCTTT. Protein product: CSARPGDLNTEAFF.

This clonotype was seen more than once but under ten times. The chain combines TRBV12-3 or TRBV12-4 with TRBJ1-2; D is undetermined. Trimming cost V 6 bases and J 4 bases, with 9 bases left between them. The CDR3 runs 12 residues. This CDR3 reads CASSFSGYGYTF. The CDR3 DNA reads TGTGCCAGCAGCTTCTCTGGCTATGGCTACACCTTC.

The chain combines TRBV28 with TRBJ2-1; no clear D. Deletions cut 7 bases from V and 6 bases from J, with 10 bases between. This CDR3 region has 12 residues. Germline lookup yields CDR1 MDHEN and CDR2 SYDVKM. In DNA form, the CDR3 reads TGTGCCAGCAACAGTATTTCCAATGAGCAGTTCTTC. Its protein is CASNSISNEQFF.

J is TRBJ1-2 and V is TRBV6-1, with D tentatively TRBD1 (6 bases). The CDR3 extends over 17 amino acids. CDR1 and CDR2 from the germline V gene are MNHNS and SASEGT. Trimming cost V 7 bases and J 2 bases, with 23 bases left between them. Here the CDR3 DNA reads TGTGCCAGCACCCAACGTATACAGGGCTCCGGGAACTATGGCTACACCTTC. This codes for CASTQRIQGSGNYGYTF.

The CDR3 region is CASSPTGATEAFF. The CDR3 DNA reads TGTGCCAGCAGCCCGACAGGTGCCACTGAAGCTTTCTTT. V usage is TRBV7-9 and J usage is TRBJ1-1, with a possible D match to TRBD1 (6 bases). Trimming pared 5 bases from V and 4 bases from J, leaving 11 bases between. CDR1 is SEHNR and CDR2 is FQNEAQ in the germline V gene (reference sequence). The CDR3 runs to 13 residues.

This chain uses TRBV6-1 with TRBJ1-2; a possible D gene is TRBD1 (6 bases). Germline CDR1 MNHNS, CDR2 SASEGT. V gave up 7 bases and J gave up 8 bases, with 17 bases separating them. The CDR3 consists of 13 residues. CDR3 in DNA: TGTGCCAGCACCCGAACCGGGGGCGAGGGCTACACCTTC. It encodes CASTRTGGEGYTF.

This clonotype was picked up a small number of times. The chain is built from TRBV27 and TRBJ1-2, with D maybe TRBD1 (5 bases). The CDR3 consists of 13 residues. Germline CDR1 reads MNHEY; CDR2 reads SMNVEV (reference sequence). Trimming removed 4 bases from V and 7 bases from J, with 13 bases in between. The CDR3 DNA reads TGTGCCAGCAGTTCCAGGGAAAAAAGTGGCTACACCTTC. This gives the protein CASSSREKSGYTF.

A few counts support this clonotype. The chain is built from TRBV12-3 or TRBV12-4 and TRBJ2-3; TRBD2 matches at 7 bases. This CDR3 comprises 17 residues. Trimming took 2 bases from V and 0 from J; bases not matched to a gene: 8. CDR3 in amino acids: CASSLTLSGSSTDTQYF. The DNA of the CDR3 is TGTGCCAGCAGTTTAACCCTTAGCGGGTCTAGCACAGATACGCAGTATTTT.

A few counts support this clonotype. The chain uses TRBV10-3 and TRBJ1-3; D gene uncertain. CDR3 length: 16 amino acids. Deletions cut 9 bases from V and 0 bases from J, with 18 bases between. The germline V gene encodes CDR1 ENHRY and CDR2 SYGVKD. The chain's CDR3 is CAIKEPGGGSGNTIYF. CDR3 DNA: TGTGCCATAAAAGAACCAGGCGGCGGCTCTGGAAACACCATATATTTT.

The J gene is TRBJ2-3, the V gene TRBV29-1; D gene unclear. V was trimmed by 3 bases and J by 2 bases, leaving 9 bases between them. Germline-derived CDR1 and CDR2 are SQVTM and ANQGSEA. This CDR3 contains 13 residues. CDR3 bases: TGCAGCGTTGACAGCCCCTCCACAGATACGCAGTATTTT. It yields the protein CSVDSPSTDTQYF.

The sample holds a few counts of this clonotype. The chain joins TRBV7-3 to TRBJ2-4; D might be TRBD1 or TRBD2, each matching 7 bases. The CDR3 extends over 14 amino acids. Germline-derived CDR1 and CDR2 are SGHTA and FQGTGA. Trimming removed 2 bases from V and 6 bases from J, with 11 bases in between. CDR3 nucleotides: TGTGCCAGCAGCTTAGGGGAGGGGGCAAACATTCAGTACTTC. Translated: CASSLGEGANIQYF.

The J gene is TRBJ2-5, the V gene TRBV5-1; TRBD2 matches at 7 bases. CDR1 is SGHRS, CDR2 YFSETQ, per germline. J gave up 5 bases and V 3 bases, and 16 bases lay outside the gene matches. The CDR3 consists of 17 residues. In nucleotides, the CDR3 is TGCGCCAGCAGCTCAACTAGCGCAAACTCGTTAGGGGAGACCCAGTACTTC. Encoded protein: CASSSTSANSLGETQYF. Full variable domain (rest looked up from reference TRBV5-1 and TRBJ2-5): KAGVTQTPRYLIKTRGQQVTLSCSPISGHRSVSWYQQTPGQGLQFLFEYFSETQRNKGNFPGRFSGRQFSNSRSEMNVSTLELGDSALYLCASSSTSANSLGETQYFGPGTRLLVL.

The rearrangement uses TRBV12-3 or TRBV12-4 and TRBJ2-4, with D possibly TRBD1 on 6 matching bases. V lost 4 bases, J lost 0 bases, and 10 bases lay in between. The CDR3 extends over 15 amino acids. The CDR3 reads CASSSGAVAKNIQYF. The CDR3 coding sequence is TGTGCCAGCAGTTCAGGGGCAGTAGCCAAAAACATTCAGTACTTC.

This clonotype was found a few times. The rearrangement links TRBV12-3 or TRBV12-4 to TRBJ1-5; 8 nucleotides align to TRBD1. The CDR3 spans 13 residues. Trimming removed 7 bases from V and 2 bases from J; junction bases left unmatched: 1. The CDR3 bases are TGTGCCAGCAAGACAGGGGGCAATCAGCCCCAGCATTTT. The encoded protein is CASKTGGNQPQHF.

The chain has TRBV6-5 and TRBJ1-2; perhaps TRBD1 as D (5 bases). With 0 bases removed from V and 3 bases from J, the gap between germline ends came to 11 bases. The length of the CDR3 is 15 residues. The germline gives CDR1 MNHEY, CDR2 SVGAGI. DNA for the CDR3: TGTGCCAGCAGTTACTCCGGGGCTCGAGACTATGGCTACACCTTC. Translation: CASSYSGARDYGYTF.